This entry lists 28 T cell receptor beta chains sequenced from one sample in a study of T cell repertoires in breast cancer. Blocking oligonucleotides added to a second nested PCR suppressed unpaired genes. A single record per CDR3 protein comes from TCRdb applying MiXCR to the emulsion pairing reads. The sample carries around 43,000 distinct CDR3 sequences, 45% to 50% recorded once. The expanded emulsion RT-PCR method captured paired alpha and beta chains from CD8+ T cells. Sequences were obtained from CD8+ T cells. These receptors all come from a pool of human donors with breast cancer or a healthy control (not recorded which).

This chain links TRBV7-9 with TRBJ1-1, with 7 bases lining up with TRBD1. Trimming removed 5 bases from V and 1 base from J; junction bases left unmatched: 4. The germline CDR1 and CDR2 sequences are SEHNR and FQNEAQ (reference sequence). This CDR3 is 14 amino acids long. The CDR3 spells CASSHRQGNTEAFF. The CDR3 DNA reads as TGTGCCAGCAGCCACCGACAGGGGAACACTGAAGCTTTCTTT.

The chain couples TRBV3-1 to TRBJ2-2; D gene unclear. CDR3 length equals 13 residues. Per germline, CDR1 LGHDT and CDR2 YNNKEL (reference sequence). With 1 base removed from V and 6 bases from J, the gap between germline ends came to 6 bases. CDR3 sequence (DNA): TGTGCCAGCAGCCAAGGAGGCTCCGGGGAGCTGTTTTTT. Encoded protein: CASSQGGSGELFF.

The rearrangement uses TRBV4-2 and TRBJ2-1; no clear D. Trimming removed 1 base at V and 7 bases at J, with 8 bases between. The V gene's germline CDR1 is LGHNA and CDR2 YNFKEQ. The CDR3 covers 13 residues. In DNA form, the CDR3 reads TGTGCCAGCAGCCAAGTATTGGAAAATGAGCAGTTCTTC. Protein: CASSQVLENEQFF.

This sequence joins TRBV5-5 and TRBJ2-7, with D tentatively TRBD1 (5 bases). CDR1 and CDR2 from the germline V gene are SGHKS and YYEKEE (reference sequence). Trimming shortened V by 2 bases and J by 6 bases, and 12 bases separated the two germline ends. The CDR3 spans 13 residues. CDR3 amino acids: CASSFPQGSEQYF. The CDR3 DNA follows: TGTGCCAGCAGCTTCCCCCAGGGATCCGAGCAGTACTTC.

This clonotype was picked up one time. The conserved phenylalanine or tryptophan normally closing the CDR3 is absent here, so this likely arose from a read error. The genes are TRBV6-1 and TRBJ1-6; D uncertain. The CDR3 is 15 residues long. CDR1 MNHNS and CDR2 SASEGT come from the germline V gene. The V gene lost 0 bases and the J gene lost 7 bases, with 10 bases spanning the gap. The CDR3 nucleotides read TGTGCCAGCAGTGAAGCGCTGGGCCAAAATTCACCCCTCCACCTT. The encoded protein is CASSEALGQNSPLHL.

The chain employs TRBV20-1 and TRBJ2-7; D call uncertain. The ends were cut back, 6 bases at V and 6 bases at J, with 21 bases in the middle. Germline V gene sequence: CDR1 DFQATT, CDR2 SNEGSKA (reference sequence). The CDR3 spans 14 residues. The DNA of the CDR3 is TGCAGTGCGTCCGACTCGGGCGGAGTCGTCGAGCAGTACTTC. This codes for CSASDSGGVVEQYF.

V usage is TRBV7-3 and J usage is TRBJ2-1; D is ambiguous. In germline, CDR1 is SGHTA, CDR2 FQGTGA. This CDR3 is 15 amino acids long. Trimming cost V 5 bases and J 2 bases, with 13 bases left between them. The CDR3: CASSEKTPTYNEQFF. CDR3 sequence (DNA): TGTGCCAGCAGCGAAAAGACCCCGACCTACAATGAGCAGTTCTTC. The variable domain in full, completed from reference TRBV7-3 and TRBJ2-1, reads GAGVSQTPSNKVTEKGKYVELRCDPISGHTALYWYRQSLGQGPEFLIYFQGTGAADDSGLPNDRFFAVRPEGSVSTLKIQRTERGDSAVYLCASSEKTPTYNEQFFGPGTRLTVL.

V gene TRBV20-1 combines with J gene TRBJ2-5; D call uncertain. The CDR3 spans 11 residues. In germline, CDR1 is DFQATT, CDR2 SNEGSKA (reference sequence). V was pared by 8 bases and J by 5 bases, with 12 bases between. CDR3: CSHQVGETQYF. Written as DNA, the CDR3 is TGCAGTCATCAGGTCGGGGAGACCCAGTACTTC.

This clonotype was recorded once. The V and J genes are TRBV14 and TRBJ2-5; no reliable D call. Germline CDR1 reads SGHDN; CDR2 reads FVKESK. CDR3 length: 15 amino acids. Between the trimmed V and J ends, which lost 2 bases and 5 bases, there was a span of 15 bases. CDR3 sequence: CASSQRYLLKETQYF. CDR3 sequence (DNA): TGTGCCAGCAGCCAAAGGTATCTGCTCAAGGAGACCCAGTACTTC.

This clonotype has just one count. The CDR3 sequence is CASSPRGAVLETQYF. The CDR3, as DNA: TGTGCCAGCAGCCCGAGGGGGGCGGTACTAGAGACCCAGTACTTC. The chain has TRBV3-1 and TRBJ2-5, with D perhaps given as TRBD1 or TRBD2 (6 bases each). Trimming pared 4 bases from V and 4 bases from J, leaving 16 bases between. CDR3 length: 15 amino acids. CDR1 LGHDT and CDR2 YNNKEL come from the germline V gene (reference sequence).

With respect to this clonotype: One base away lies a much larger clone, so this may be a sequencing read error. The rearrangement joins TRBV6-1 to TRBJ2-3; weak D call: TRBD2 (5 bases). There are 14 residues in the CDR3. CDR1 is MNHNS, CDR2 SASEGT, per germline. Trimming pared 8 bases from V and 9 bases from J, leaving 21 bases between. CDR3 coding DNA: TGTGCCAGCGGAGGAGGAGGAGCGGATACCACGCAGTATTTT. Its protein is CASGGGGADTTQYF.

This chain connects TRBV19 to TRBJ1-5; D is ambiguous. This CDR3 is 13 amino acids long. Germline V gene lookup returns CDR1 LNHDA and CDR2 SQIVND (reference sequence). The germline V and J ends were trimmed by 7 bases and 10 bases, with 17 bases remaining between them. This CDR3 reads CASNEKPYLPQHF. CDR3 in DNA: TGTGCCAGTAATGAGAAACCATATTTACCCCAGCATTTT.

The chain carries TRBV3-1 and TRBJ2-7, with TRBD1 identical over 8 bases. CDR1 and CDR2 (germline): LGHDT, YNNKEL (reference sequence). The CDR3 covers 14 residues. V was clipped by 1 base and J by 4 bases; unmatched bases: 3. The CDR3 region has the DNA TGTGCCAGCAGCCAAGCGGGACAGGTTTACGAGCAGTACTTC. This translates into CASSQAGQVYEQYF.

Only a few counts were recorded for this clonotype. The V and J genes are TRBV7-9 and TRBJ2-7, with 8 positions matching TRBD1. This CDR3 comprises 14 residues. Germline lookup yields CDR1 SEHNR and CDR2 FQNEAQ (reference sequence). V was pared by 5 bases and J by 3 bases, with 6 bases of the junction left unmatched. This CDR3 is CASSVGTGRYEQYF. CDR3 sequence (DNA): TGTGCCAGCAGCGTTGGGACAGGTCGCTACGAGCAGTACTTC.

V gene TRBV7-2 combines with J gene TRBJ2-7; D remains ambiguous. CDR3 length: 12 amino acids. The germline gives CDR1 SGHTA, CDR2 FQGNSA. V lost 5 bases and J lost 2, with 7 bases in between. This chain's CDR3 is CASSPSPYEQYF. The CDR3 DNA is TGTGCCAGCAGCCCTTCTCCCTACGAGCAGTACTTC. The variable domain in full, completed from reference TRBV7-2 and TRBJ2-7, reads GAGVSQSPSNKVTEKGKDVELRCDPISGHTALYWYRQSLGQGLEFLIYFQGNSAPDKSGLPSDRFSAERTGGSVSTLTIQRTQQEDSAVYLCASSPSPYEQYFGPGTRLTVT.

This chain joins TRBV4-1 and TRBJ2-5, with TRBD2 identical over 12 bases. The V and J ends lost 1 base and 2 bases, in that order; junction bases with no gene match: 8. CDR1 is MGHRA and CDR2 is YSYEKL in the germline V gene. The length of the CDR3 is 18 residues. The CDR3 nucleotides are TGCGCCAGCAGCCAAGTAACTAGCGGGAGGAGGAAGCAAGAGACCCAGTACTTC. Its protein product is CASSQVTSGRRKQETQYF.

The chain uses TRBV7-6 and TRBJ2-1, with 11 bases lining up with TRBD2. Germline V gene lookup returns CDR1 SGHVS and CDR2 FNYEAQ. The CDR3 contains 22 residues. V lost 1 base and J lost 6; bases outside the gene matches: 23. The CDR3 DNA reads as TGTGCCAGCAGCTTAGGAATAGGGGATCGGGTAGCGGGGGGGCCTCGCCTCAATGAGCAGTTCTTC. Protein: CASSLGIGDRVAGGPRLNEQFF.

The chain recombines TRBV19 with TRBJ1-2; no definite D call. The CDR3 sequence is 15 residues long. Deletions cut 3 bases from V and 1 base from J, with 12 bases between. Germline lookup yields CDR1 LNHDA and CDR2 SQIVND (reference sequence). The CDR3 DNA reads TGTGCCAGTAGTATGAGCGACGGATATAACTATGGCTACACCTTC. Residues: CASSMSDGYNYGYTF.

About this clonotype: Compared with germline, one end of the junction differs, possibly owing to a read error. This chain links TRBV4-1 with TRBJ1-5; D uncertain. The CDR3 has 14 residues. The germline gives CDR1 MGHRA, CDR2 YSYEKL. CDR3: CASSQDWPNQLQHF. DNA of the CDR3: TGCGCCAGCAGCCAAGATTGGCCCAATCAGCTCCAGCATTTT.

The chain is built from TRBV4-1 and TRBJ1-4; D remains unclear. Trimming left V 0 bases short and J 7 bases short, with 12 bases between. Germline values: CDR1 MGHRA, CDR2 YSYEKL. This CDR3 is 15 amino acids long. The CDR3 region is CASSQEGWASEKLFF. For the CDR3, the DNA is TGCGCCAGCAGCCAAGAAGGTTGGGCGAGTGAAAAACTGTTTTTT.

The V and J genes are TRBV7-9 and TRBJ1-2, with 8 bases identical to TRBD1. The CDR3 has 17 residues. Trimming at V came to 2 bases and at J to 0 bases, leaving 8 bases not matched to a gene. Germline CDR1 and CDR2: SEHNR and FQNEAQ (reference sequence). CDR3 DNA sequence: TGTGCCAGCAGCTTAAAAAACCGACAGGGGACTAACTATGGCTACACCTTC. It specifies CASSLKNRQGTNYGYTF.

The chain employs TRBV29-1 and TRBJ2-5, with TRBD2 matching over 13 bases. The CDR3 is 13 residues long. Germline values: CDR1 SQVTM, CDR2 ANQGSEA. The V and J ends lost 5 bases and 4 bases, in that order; junction bases with no gene match: 1. CDR3 residues: CSVRTSGGETQYF. CDR3 sequence (DNA): TGCAGCGTTAGGACTAGCGGGGGAGAGACCCAGTACTTC. Variable domain in full (rest from reference TRBV29-1 and TRBJ2-5): SAVISQKPSRDICQRGTSLTIQCQVDSQVTMMFWYRQQPGQSLTLIATANQGSEATYESGFVIDKFPISRPNLTFSTLTVSNMSPEDSSIYLCSVRTSGGETQYFGPGTRLLVL.

This clonotype was seen a few times. CDR3 nucleotides: TGTGCCACCAGTGATGCCGATACCGGGACAGCGAACACCGGGGAGCTGTTTTTT. It encodes CATSDADTGTANTGELFF. The chain recombines TRBV24-1 with TRBJ2-2, with 7 bases matching TRBD1. The junction had 9 bases not matched to a gene; V was cut back by 3 bases and J by 0 bases. The germline gives CDR1 KGHDR, CDR2 SFDVKD. This CDR3 is 18 amino acids long.

In regard to this clonotype: The germline gene is not matched at one end of the junction; a read error may be the cause. V and J are TRBV6-5 and TRBJ2-7; no clear D gene. The CDR3 has 13 amino acids. Germline V gene lookup returns CDR1 MNHEY and CDR2 SVGAGI. CDR3 sequence reads: CASSYNRYYEQNF. CDR3 in DNA: TGTGCCAGCAGTTACAACCGCTACTACGAGCAGAACTTC.

V usage is TRBV11-2 and J usage is TRBJ1-1; possible D gene TRBD1, 5 bases. Per germline, CDR1 SGHAT and CDR2 FQNNGV. With 5 bases removed from V and 0 bases from J, the gap between germline ends came to 10 bases. The CDR3 has 14 residues. This CDR3 is CASSRQTMNTEAFF. Here the CDR3 DNA reads TGTGCCAGCAGCCGACAGACCATGAACACTGAAGCTTTCTTT. Full variable domain (rest looked up from reference TRBV11-2 and TRBJ1-1): EAGVAQSPRYKIIEKRQSVAFWCNPISGHATLYWYQQILGQGPKLLIQFQNNGVVDDSQLPKDRFSAERLKGVDSTLKIQPAKLEDSAVYLCASSRQTMNTEAFFGQGTRLTVV.

The rearrangement joins TRBV5-1 to TRBJ2-7; 7 positions match TRBD1. Germline CDR1 reads SGHRS; CDR2 reads YFSETQ. V lost 1 base to trimming and J lost 1 base; unmatched junction nucleotides: 2. The CDR3 is made up of 14 amino acids. The CDR3 region is CASSLWDRSYEQYF. The CDR3 DNA is TGCGCCAGCAGCTTGTGGGACAGATCCTACGAGCAGTACTTC.

V and J are TRBV18 and TRBJ1-1; D is ambiguous. Trimming took off 5 bases at V and 4 bases at J, with 23 bases between the two ends. This CDR3 spans 17 amino acids. CDR1 and CDR2 from the germline V gene are KGHSH and LQKENI. CDR3 in DNA: TGTGCCAGCTCAGAGGATTGGGCGCCTGACGGGTTCACTGAAGCTTTCTTT. It yields the protein CASSEDWAPDGFTEAFF.

The chain carries TRBV19 and TRBJ2-7; D is undetermined. The CDR3 totals 14 residues. V was trimmed by 3 bases and J by 3 bases, leaving 12 bases between them. Germline V CDR1 and CDR2: LNHDA, SQIVND (reference sequence). The CDR3 sequence is CASSIQRNNYEQYF. In DNA form, the CDR3 reads TGTGCCAGTAGTATTCAGAGGAATAACTACGAGCAGTACTTC.